This T cell receptor beta chain was found in a study of T cells in Graves' hyperthyroidism and ophthalmopathy. Study details: It was at initial diagnosis, before any treatment, that peripheral blood was collected. Study-wide points: Blood also carried most thyroid clonotypes expanded above 0.001. A model built on 13 V-J features separated ophthalmopathy from stable hyperthyroidism.

The CDR3 runs to 13 residues. The V segment lost 7 bases and the J segment 6 bases; nucleotides outside the gene matches: 8. The germline V gene has CDR1 SGHRS and CDR2 YFSETQ. Researchers amplified the TCR beta CDR3 regions from RNA transcripts. TCR CDR3 underwent first-round RT-PCR with the HTBI primer set. From the multiplex PCR reads, TCRdb called clonotypes with MiXCR, one entry per CDR3 protein. The sample consists of 300,000 to 500,000 distinct CDR3 sequences, about 14% of them appearing once. Source material for PBMCs was more than 7.5 ml fresh peripheral blood. This clonotype was observed many times. Its specificity is not known.

The sequenced material came from blood. This sequence was found in a man in his fifties with Graves' ophthalmopathy. The chain combines TRBV5-1 with TRBJ2-7; 9 bases agree with TRBD2. This CDR3 is CASGVAGDREQYF. The CDR3 region has the DNA TGCGCCAGCGGGGTAGCGGGAGACCGCGAGCAGTACTTC.